This paragraph reports one TCR beta chain. What it recognizes is unknown. These data come from a study of a mutant IDH1 vaccine in newly diagnosed glioma. Across the whole study: Commencement of vaccination occurred 4-6 weeks following radiotherapy alone, or concurrently with temozolomide cycles. Before enrollment, the patients had been treated with radiotherapy alone, temozolomide alone, or both together. Most of them had received both. Broader study findings: It seemed that pseudoprogression was not linked to changes in the top peripheral T cell clonotypes.

Germline CDR1 and CDR2: SNHLY and FYNNEI. The CDR3 has 15 residues. V dropped 2 bases and J dropped 2 bases, with 13 bases sitting between them. Repertoires were generated with immunoSEQ multiplex PCR, while TCRdb's copy carries only in-frame clones and drops some. This sample yields tens of thousands of clones, of which 65% are seen a single time; under 5.5% belongs to the top ten. As for time point: week 47, end of study. Alongside topical imiquimod, each dose of vaccine comprised 300 ug of mutant IDH1 20-mer peptide. Those who donated had recent WHO grade 3 or 4 IDH1-mutant, ATRX-lost astrocytomas.

The chain is built from TRBV2 and TRBJ2-7; D is perhaps TRBD2 (6 bases). The input for sequencing was peripheral blood mononuclear cells (PBMCs), taken from a glioma patient whose treatment included an IDH1 peptide vaccine. The clonotype originates from a middle-aged man with glioma. Some clones in this sample may be carry-over from other donors' samples. The CDR3 sequence: CASSEKGLGTYEQYF. CDR3 in DNA: TGTGCCAGCAGTGAAAAGGGACTGGGAACCTACGAGCAGTACTTC.